These 12 T cell receptor beta chains share one sample of origin, sequenced in a study of shared clonotypes between healthy human individuals. Clones were sequenced by immunoSEQ multiplex PCR, and TCRdb holds only the in-frame ones, with some missing. The data contain around 940,000 clones, around three quarters of them singletons. The source material was memory CD4+ T cells sorted from blood. Described subset: CD45RA-negative fraction. These receptors came from a young man in good health.

CDR3: CSVLPGGAKAGELFF. CDR3 nucleotides: TGCAGCGTCCTCCCGGGGGGCGCAAAGGCCGGGGAGCTGTTTTTT. This chain links TRBV29-1 with TRBJ2-2; possibly TRBD2 for D (7 bases). The CDR3 is made up of 15 amino acids. The germline CDR1 and CDR2 sequences are SQVTM and ANQGSEA. V gave up 6 bases and J gave up 6 bases, with 20 bases separating them.

The V gene is TRBV7-8, the J gene TRBJ2-1; either TRBD1 or TRBD2 may fit D (5 bases each). V dropped 2 bases and J dropped 2 bases, with 13 bases sitting between them. Per germline, CDR1 SGHVS and CDR2 FQNEAQ. CDR3 length equals 16 residues. This chain's CDR3 is CASSLTSGRAYNEQFF. CDR3 coding DNA: TGTGCCAGCAGCTTAACCTCGGGGCGGGCCTACAATGAGCAGTTCTTC.

In this sample, this clone turned up once. The genes are TRBV28 and TRBJ2-5; D ambiguous. This CDR3 has 15 amino acids. The V end was cut by 4 bases, the J end by 1 base, with 13 bases between. The V gene's germline CDR1 is MDHEN and CDR2 SYDVKM. The CDR3 nucleotides are TGTGCCAGCAGTTCTCCAGCGAAAGCCCAAGAGACCCAGTACTTC. This codes for CASSSPAKAQETQYF. Looking up the rest from reference TRBV28 and TRBJ2-5 gives the full variable domain: DVKVTQSSRYLVKRTGEKVFLECVQDMDHENMFWYRQDPGLGLRLIYFSYDVKMKEKGDIPEGYSVSREKKERFSLILESASTNQTSMYLCASSSPAKAQETQYFGPGTRLLVL.

The chain combines TRBV5-5 with TRBJ1-6; 7 nucleotides agree with TRBD1. This CDR3 has 16 amino acids. J gave up 7 bases and V 2 bases, and 9 bases lay outside the gene matches. Looked up from germline, CDR1 is SGHKS and CDR2 is YYEKEE (reference sequence). The CDR3 spells CASSFWNWDRNSPLHF. The DNA for the CDR3 is TGTGCCAGCAGCTTTTGGAACTGGGACAGAAATTCACCCCTCCACTTT.

The CDR3 is CASSYRAGQPQHF. The CDR3 DNA reads TGTGCCAGCAGCTACAGGGCGGGTCAGCCCCAGCATTTT. The chain recombines TRBV7-2 with TRBJ1-5; a possible D gene is TRBD1 (6 bases). The V gene's germline CDR1 is SGHTA and CDR2 FQGNSA. The CDR3 covers 13 residues. V gave up 4 bases and J gave up 6 bases, with 10 bases separating them.

Points on this clone: This specimen includes other DNA sequences encoding the same CDR3. This chain joins TRBV5-1 and TRBJ2-6, with D perhaps given as TRBD1 or TRBD2 (5 bases each). CDR1 and CDR2 from the germline V gene are SGHRS and YFSETQ. This CDR3 spans 14 amino acids. Trimming shortened V by 4 bases and J by 0 bases, and 5 bases separated the two germline ends. The CDR3 DNA reads as TGCGCCAGCAGCGGGACCTCTGGGGCCAACGTCCTGACTTTC. Its translation is CASSGTSGANVLTF.

V usage is TRBV9 and J usage is TRBJ2-3, with TRBD2 matching 7 bases. Germline trimming cut 0 bases from V and 1 base from J; bases unmatched to any gene: 5. This CDR3 spans 16 amino acids. The germline V gene encodes CDR1 SGDLS and CDR2 YYNGEE. This CDR3 reads CASSVESAGGTDTQYF. The CDR3 nucleotides are TGTGCCAGCAGCGTAGAGTCGGCGGGGGGCACAGATACGCAGTATTTT.

The chain has TRBV30 and TRBJ2-7; TRBD1 agrees at 11 bases. The CDR3 runs 14 residues. The V gene's germline CDR1 is GTSNPN and CDR2 SVGIG (reference sequence). Trimming took 3 bases from V and 5 from J; bases not matched to a gene: 6. The CDR3 reads CAWSWDRGFHEQYF. The CDR3 nucleotides read TGTGCCTGGAGCTGGGACAGGGGGTTCCACGAGCAGTACTTC.

The V and J genes are TRBV5-1 and TRBJ1-6, with 8 positions matching TRBD1. From germline, CDR1 is SGHRS and CDR2 YFSETQ. The V and J ends lost 3 bases and 6 bases, in that order; junction bases with no gene match: 5. The CDR3 is 15 residues long. CDR3 in amino acids: CASSSWTGINSPLHF. DNA of the CDR3: TGCGCCAGCAGCTCCTGGACAGGGATTAATTCACCCCTCCACTTT.

This clone was seen more than once but under ten times. The V call is TRBV20-1, the J call TRBJ2-2; D is unresolved. V was trimmed by 6 bases and J by 3 bases, leaving 5 bases between them. The V gene's germline CDR1 is DFQATT and CDR2 SNEGSKA (reference sequence). This CDR3 contains 11 residues. The chain's CDR3 is CSAADTGELFF. The CDR3 DNA follows: TGCAGTGCCGCTGACACCGGGGAGCTGTTTTTT.

The chain is built from TRBV30 and TRBJ2-3, with TRBD2 matching over 11 bases. V was pared by 3 bases and J by 2 bases, with 4 bases of the junction left unmatched. From germline, CDR1 is GTSNPN and CDR2 SVGIG (reference sequence). This CDR3 comprises 15 residues. CDR3 nucleotides: TGTGCCTGGAGCGGACTAGCGGGCCTCACAGATACGCAGTATTTT. It codes for CAWSGLAGLTDTQYF.

This clone has only a few counts. The V and J genes are TRBV19 and TRBJ1-1; TRBD1 matches 7 bases. J lost 0 bases, V lost 6 bases, and 4 bases had no gene match. Germline CDR1 and CDR2: LNHDA and SQIVND (reference sequence). The CDR3 has 14 amino acids. The DNA of the CDR3 is TGTGCCAGTAGGAGGGGACAGTTGAACACTGAAGCTTTCTTT. Translated, it gives CASRRGQLNTEAFF.